These T cell receptor beta chains were read from a single sample in a study of blood T cell repertoires in COVID-19. The repertoire was sequenced with immunoSEQ multiplex PCR; TCRdb's copy has only in-frame clones and lacks some. The sample yields about 24,000 clones, 86% seen once. The sequencing input was peripheral blood. These receptors came from a human donor with active COVID-19. The donor label of this sample is uncertain. Both conserved end residues are part of each CDR3. The D gene is left open where the match is weak. The size of a clone is reported for some rows only, either as once, few or many, or as a class for expanded clones.

D gene	V gene	J gene	clone size	CDR3 DNA	CDR3 protein
-	TRBV27	TRBJ2-2	-	TGTGCCAGCAGTTATGACGGCGCAGGGCGGACCGGGGAGCTGTTTTTT	CASSYDGAGRTGELFF
TRBD1	TRBV28	TRBJ1-4	-	TGTGCCAGCAGTGGGACAGGGGAAACTAATGAAAAACTGTTTTTT	CASSGTGETNEKLFF
-	TRBV30	TRBJ1-3	-	TGTGCCTGGAGTGGGTACTTGGGAAACACCATATATTTT	CAWSGYLGNTIYF
TRBD1	TRBV9	TRBJ1-3	-	TGTGCCAGCAGCGTAGGGACAGGCTCTGGAAACACCATATATTTT	CASSVGTGSGNTIYF
TRBD2	TRBV7-8	TRBJ2-2	once	TGTGCCAGCAGCGCGCTACTAGCGGGGGCAAACACCGGGGAGCTGTTTTTT	CASSALLAGANTGELFF
-	TRBV6-5	TRBJ1-2	-	TGTGCCAGCAGTACAGGGCTTTCCTACTATGGCTACACCTTC	CASSTGLSYYGYTF
TRBD1	TRBV7-3	TRBJ1-1	-	TGTGCCAGCAGCTTAACAGGGACAGGGGACACTGAAGCTTTCTTT	CASSLTGTGDTEAFF
TRBD1	TRBV5-8	TRBJ1-5	-	TGTGCCAGCAGCCGCGGGACAGGGTTCAATCAGCCCCAGCATTTT	CASSRGTGFNQPQHF
-	TRBV14	TRBJ2-5	-	TGTGCCAGCAGCCAAGTCTTCGAGGAGACCCAGTACTTC	CASSQVFEETQYF
-	TRBV6-6	TRBJ2-3	-	TGTGCCAGCAGTTACTCGATGGCGGGTAGGGCGGATACGCAGTATTTT	CASSYSMAGRADTQYF
TRBD1	TRBV5-1	TRBJ1-3	-	TGCGCCAGCAGCCCCGGGACAGGGGGCAACACCATATATTTT	CASSPGTGGNTIYF
-	TRBV28	TRBJ1-5	-	TGTGCCAGCAGATACAGGGATTATAGCAATCAGCCCCAGCATTTT	CASRYRDYSNQPQHF
-	TRBV6-5	TRBJ2-1	few	TGTGCCAGCAGTTACATCGCGGCTCACAATGAGCAGTTCTTC	CASSYIAAHNEQFF
TRBD1	TRBV30	TRBJ1-1	-	TGTGCCTCAGAGGGGGCGGCGGACACTGAAGCTTTCTTT	CASEGAADTEAFF
-	TRBV5-1	TRBJ2-2	-	TGCGCCAGCAGCCCGACAGGACGAGAGACCGGGGAGCTGTTTTTT	CASSPTGRETGELFF
-	TRBV19	TRBJ1-6	-	TGTGCCAGTAGTATAGCACAGCCCGGCGGGACTTCACCCCTCCACTTT	CASSIAQPGGTSPLHF
TRBD2	TRBV6-2/TRBV6-3	TRBJ2-2	-	TGTGCCAGCAGTTCCGGGACTAGGGTGCTTAGTACCGGGGAGCTGTTTTTT	CASSSGTRVLSTGELFF
TRBD1	TRBV3-1/TRBV3-2	TRBJ2-7	-	TGTGCCAGCAGCCAAAAGCGGGGACAGGGGATCTACGAGCAGTACTTC	CASSQKRGQGIYEQYF
-	TRBV7-9	TRBJ2-7	-	TGTGCCAGCAGCTTGGGACCACGGGCCGGGGGCGAGCAGTACTTC	CASSLGPRAGGEQYF
-	TRBV6-1	TRBJ1-2	-	TGTGCCAGCAGTGAAGCTTCAGGGGTAAATGGCTACACCTTC	CASSEASGVNGYTF
TRBD2	TRBV6-2/TRBV6-3	TRBJ2-4	-	TGTGCCAGCAGCCCGAACCGGGGGGTAGCCAAAAACATTCAGTACTTC	CASSPNRGVAKNIQYF
TRBD2	TRBV15	TRBJ2-7	-	TGTGCCACCAGCAGAGATCGGCGGACTAGCGGGACCTACGAGCAGTACTTC	CATSRDRRTSGTYEQYF
TRBD2	TRBV3-1/TRBV3-2	TRBJ2-3	-	TGTGCCAGCAGCCTGACTAGCGTGGGCACAGATACGCAGTATTTT	CASSLTSVGTDTQYF
-	TRBV2	TRBJ1-1	-	TGTGCCAGCGGATTCCCTGAGGGGGACCGGTTGAACACTGAAGCTTTCTTT	CASGFPEGDRLNTEAFF
TRBD2	TRBV6-2/TRBV6-3	TRBJ2-3	-	TGTGCCAGCACCCCTGTCGGGGGGATCGGGTTGGAGGATACGCAGTATTTT	CASTPVGGIGLEDTQYF
-	TRBV19	TRBJ1-2	once	TGTGCCAGTAGTATGAGCATAGGCTACACCTTC	CASSMSIGYTF
-	TRBV7-3	TRBJ1-1	-	TGTGCCAGCAGCCCCGGCTCAGAGGTCTCTGAAGCTTTCTTT	CASSPGSEVSEAFF
-	TRBV7-6	TRBJ2-5	-	TGTGCCAGCAGCTTACAGGGTTTGTACCAAGAGACCCAGTACTTC	CASSLQGLYQETQYF
TRBD2	TRBV5-1	TRBJ2-2	-	TGCGCCAGCAGCTTGGTTAGCGGGGGGACCGGGGAGCTGTTTTTT	CASSLVSGGTGELFF
TRBD2	TRBV11-2	TRBJ2-3	-	TGTGCCAGCAGCCGAGCGGGGTCCCCGGGGGATACGCAGTATTTT	CASSRAGSPGDTQYF
-	TRBV6-5	TRBJ1-1	-	TGTGCCAGCAGTTACTCGGGGGCCGCCGGAAGGACTGAAGCTTTCTTT	CASSYSGAAGRTEAFF
-	TRBV5-8	TRBJ2-2	few	TGTGCCAGCCGTTGGAGGAACACCGGGGAGCTGTTTTTT	CASRWRNTGELFF
-	TRBV4-2	TRBJ1-6	-	TGTGCCAGCAGCCAAGACCCGGGGTTAGTAAATTCACCCCTCCACTTT	CASSQDPGLVNSPLHF
TRBD2	TRBV5-6	TRBJ2-1	-	TGTGCCAGCAGCCCGGCTAGCGGGAGCCGGTTCTTC	CASSPASGSRFF
-	TRBV29-1	TRBJ2-1	-	TGCAGCGTGGAACCGACAGGAGTTGAGCAGTTCTTC	CSVEPTGVEQFF
-	TRBV5-1	TRBJ2-1	-	TGCGCCAGCAGCTTGGCGTGGGGGCCGAACAATGAGCAGTTCTTC	CASSLAWGPNNEQFF
TRBD2	TRBV5-1	TRBJ2-2	-	TGCGCCAGCAGCGTCCGGGACTACACCACCGGGGAGCTGTTTTTT	CASSVRDYTTGELFF
-	TRBV5-1	TRBJ2-1	-	TGCGCCAGCAGCATTGGGCTGAACAATGAGCAGTTCTTC	CASSIGLNNEQFF
TRBD1	TRBV7-2	TRBJ1-2	-	TGTGCCAGCAGCCCGGCCAACAGGGGGCGGAGTGGCTACACCTTC	CASSPANRGRSGYTF
-	TRBV19	TRBJ1-1	once	TGTGCCATATCGTCGGGACAGAACACTGAAGCTTTCTTT	CAISSGQNTEAFF
TRBD1	TRBV7-8	TRBJ1-5	-	TGTGCCAGCAGCCCCCTCCGGGACAGCCTTCAGCCCCAGCATTTT	CASSPLRDSLQPQHF